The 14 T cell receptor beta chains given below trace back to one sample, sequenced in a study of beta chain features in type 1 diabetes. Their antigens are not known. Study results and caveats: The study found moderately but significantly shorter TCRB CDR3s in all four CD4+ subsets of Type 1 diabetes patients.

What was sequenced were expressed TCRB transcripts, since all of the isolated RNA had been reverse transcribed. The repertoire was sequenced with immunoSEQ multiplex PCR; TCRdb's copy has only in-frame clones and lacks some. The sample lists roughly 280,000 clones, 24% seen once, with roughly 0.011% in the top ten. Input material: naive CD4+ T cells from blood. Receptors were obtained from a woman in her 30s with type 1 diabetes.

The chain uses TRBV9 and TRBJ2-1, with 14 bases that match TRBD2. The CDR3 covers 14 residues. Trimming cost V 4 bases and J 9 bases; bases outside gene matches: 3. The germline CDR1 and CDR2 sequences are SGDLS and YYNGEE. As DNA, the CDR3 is TGTGCCAGCAGCCAGGGACTAGCGGGGGCTGAGCAGTTCTTC. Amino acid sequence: CASSQGLAGAEQFF.

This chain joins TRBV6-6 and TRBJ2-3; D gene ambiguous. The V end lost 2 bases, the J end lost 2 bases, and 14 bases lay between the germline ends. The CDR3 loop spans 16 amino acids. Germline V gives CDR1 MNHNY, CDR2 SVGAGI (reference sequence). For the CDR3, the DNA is TGTGCCAGCAGTTACGCCCCTAACAGATTCACAGATACGCAGTATTTT. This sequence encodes CASSYAPNRFTDTQYF.

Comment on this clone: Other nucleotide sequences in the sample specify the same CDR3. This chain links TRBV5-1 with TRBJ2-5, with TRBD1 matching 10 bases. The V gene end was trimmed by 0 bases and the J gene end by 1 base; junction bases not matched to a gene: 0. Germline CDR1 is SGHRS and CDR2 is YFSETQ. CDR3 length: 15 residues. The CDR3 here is CASSLGDRGQETQYF. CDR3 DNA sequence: TGCGCCAGCAGCTTGGGGGACAGGGGCCAAGAGACCCAGTACTTC.

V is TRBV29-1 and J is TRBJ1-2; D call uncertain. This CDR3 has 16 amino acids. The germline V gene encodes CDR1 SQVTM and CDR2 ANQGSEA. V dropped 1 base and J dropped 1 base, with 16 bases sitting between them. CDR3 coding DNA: TGCAGCGTTGAAGCACCCTCGGCGGAGGTTAACTATGGCTACACCTTC. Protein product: CSVEAPSAEVNYGYTF.

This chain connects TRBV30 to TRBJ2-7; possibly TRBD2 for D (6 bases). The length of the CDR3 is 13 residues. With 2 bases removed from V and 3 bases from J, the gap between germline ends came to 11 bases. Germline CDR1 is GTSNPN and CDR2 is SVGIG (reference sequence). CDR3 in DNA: TGTGCCTGGAGTATTGGGACTGTCTACGAGCAGTACTTC. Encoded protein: CAWSIGTVYEQYF. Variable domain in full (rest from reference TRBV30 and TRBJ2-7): SQTIHQWPATLVQPVGSPLSLECTVEGTSNPNLYWYRQAAGRGLQLLFYSVGIGQISSEVPQNLSASRPQDRQFILSSKKLLLSDSGFYLCAWSIGTVYEQYFGPGTRLTVT.

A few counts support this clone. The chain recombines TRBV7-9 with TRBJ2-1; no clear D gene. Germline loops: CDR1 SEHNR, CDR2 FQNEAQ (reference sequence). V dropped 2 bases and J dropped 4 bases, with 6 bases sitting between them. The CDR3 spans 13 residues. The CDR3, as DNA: TGTGCCAGCAGCTTAAGCCTATACAATGAGCAGTTCTTC. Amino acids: CASSLSLYNEQFF. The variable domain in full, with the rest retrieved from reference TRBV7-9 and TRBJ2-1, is DTGVSQNPRHKITKRGQNVTFRCDPISEHNRLYWYRQTLGQGPEFLTYFQNEAQLEKSRLLSDRFSAERPKGSFSTLEIQRTEQGDSAMYLCASSLSLYNEQFFGPGTRLTVL.

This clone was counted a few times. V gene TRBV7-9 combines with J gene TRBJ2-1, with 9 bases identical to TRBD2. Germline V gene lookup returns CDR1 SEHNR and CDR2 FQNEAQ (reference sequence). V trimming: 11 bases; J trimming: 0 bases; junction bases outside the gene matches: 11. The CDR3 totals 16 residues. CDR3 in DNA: TGTGCCGGAATACTGACTAGCGGATTCTCCTACAATGAGCAGTTCTTC. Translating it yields CAGILTSGFSYNEQFF.

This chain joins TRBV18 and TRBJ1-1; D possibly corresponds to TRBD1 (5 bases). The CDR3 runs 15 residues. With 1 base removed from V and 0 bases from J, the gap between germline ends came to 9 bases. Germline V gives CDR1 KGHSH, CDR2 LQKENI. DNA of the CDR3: TGTGCCAGCTCACCACAGGGGTCATTGAACACTGAAGCTTTCTTT. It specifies CASSPQGSLNTEAFF.

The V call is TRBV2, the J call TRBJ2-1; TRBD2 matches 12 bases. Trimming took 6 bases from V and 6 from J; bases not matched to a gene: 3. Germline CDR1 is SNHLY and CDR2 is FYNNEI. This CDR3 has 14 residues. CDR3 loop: CASRETSGSNEQFF. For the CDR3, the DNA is TGTGCCAGCAGGGAGACTAGCGGGAGCAATGAGCAGTTCTTC.

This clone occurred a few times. The CDR3 DNA follows: TGCAGCGTTGTTAGCGGGAGGGTTTCTAGCACAGATACGCAGTATTTT. Translation: CSVVSGRVSSTDTQYF. V usage is TRBV29-1 and J usage is TRBJ2-3; 11 bases fit TRBD2. This CDR3 comprises 16 residues. The junction had 6 bases not matched to a gene; V was cut back by 4 bases and J by 0 bases. The V gene's germline CDR1 is SQVTM and CDR2 ANQGSEA.

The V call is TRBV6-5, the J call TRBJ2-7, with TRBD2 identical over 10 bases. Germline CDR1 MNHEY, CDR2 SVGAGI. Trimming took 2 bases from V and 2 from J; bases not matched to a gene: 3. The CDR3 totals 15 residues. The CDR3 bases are TGTGCCAGCAGTTACGCCGGGACTAGCGCCTACGAGCAGTACTTC. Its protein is CASSYAGTSAYEQYF.

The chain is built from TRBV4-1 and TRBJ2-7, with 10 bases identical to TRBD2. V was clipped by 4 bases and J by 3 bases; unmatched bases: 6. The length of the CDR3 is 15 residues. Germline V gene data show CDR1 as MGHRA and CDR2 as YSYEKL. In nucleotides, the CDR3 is TGCGCCAGCAGCCGTTTAAGGACTAGCGGCTACGAGCAGTACTTC. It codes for CASSRLRTSGYEQYF.

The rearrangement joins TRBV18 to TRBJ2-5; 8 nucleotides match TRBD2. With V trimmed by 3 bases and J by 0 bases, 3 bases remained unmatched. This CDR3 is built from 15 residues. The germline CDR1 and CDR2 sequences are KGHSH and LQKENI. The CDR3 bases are TGTGCCAGCTCACCCCTTAGCGGGGACCAAGAGACCCAGTACTTC. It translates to CASSPLSGDQETQYF.

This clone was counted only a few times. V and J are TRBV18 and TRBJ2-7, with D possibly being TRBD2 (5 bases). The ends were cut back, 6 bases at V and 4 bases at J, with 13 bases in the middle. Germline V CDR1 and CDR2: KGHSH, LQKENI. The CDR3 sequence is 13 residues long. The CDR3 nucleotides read TGTGCCAGCTCCTCCCGGGGAGATTACGAGCAGTACTTC. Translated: CASSSRGDYEQYF.